The next 14 T cell receptor beta chains were all read from a single sample in a study of blood T cell repertoires in COVID-19. Profiling relied on immunoSEQ multiplex PCR, and the TCRdb table lists in-frame clones only, not all of them. This table holds 60,000 to 70,000 clones, 65% to 75% found once. The source material was peripheral blood. All receptors derive from a woman aged 80 or over with acute or convalescent COVID-19.

This clone occurred a few times. This sequence joins TRBV4-2 and TRBJ2-5; tentatively, D is TRBD2 (5 bases). Trimming removed 0 bases at V and 7 bases at J, with 15 bases between. Germline V gene lookup returns CDR1 LGHNA and CDR2 YNFKEQ. The length of the CDR3 is 15 residues. CDR3 DNA sequence: TGTGCCAGCAGCCAAGATGTGGCAGGAGGAGCGACCCAGTACTTC. This gives the protein CASSQDVAGGATQYF.

This chain joins TRBV7-8 and TRBJ2-1; 8 nucleotides match TRBD2. V gave up 5 bases and J gave up 3 bases; unmatched junction bases: 6. The CDR3 has 15 amino acids. Germline V gene lookup returns CDR1 SGHVS and CDR2 FQNEAQ. CDR3 protein: CASSRSGTSYNEQFF. The CDR3 DNA follows: TGTGCCAGCAGCCGTTCCGGGACTAGCTACAATGAGCAGTTCTTC.

V gene TRBV15 combines with J gene TRBJ2-2, with D maybe TRBD2 (6 bases). The V end lost 1 base, the J end lost 2 bases, and 11 bases lay between the germline ends. The CDR3 runs 16 residues. Germline values: CDR1 LNHNV, CDR2 YYDKDF (reference sequence). The CDR3: CATSRARGLNTGELFF. The DNA for the CDR3 is TGTGCCACCAGCAGAGCTCGCGGACTAAACACCGGGGAGCTGTTTTTT.

On this clone: An end of the junction does not agree with germline; a read error may underlie this. J is TRBJ2-7 and V is TRBV7-8, with 9 bases identical to TRBD1. CDR3 length: 15 amino acids. Germline V lookup: CDR1 SGHVS, CDR2 FQNEAQ. CDR3 amino acids: CASSVAGTGPYEQYF. The CDR3, as DNA: TGTGCCAGCAGCGTAGCCGGGACAGGGCCCTACGAGCAGTACTTC.

V is TRBV11-3 and J is TRBJ2-2; 8 nucleotides agree with TRBD1. The CDR3 runs to 15 residues. Germline CDR1 reads SGHNT; CDR2 reads YENEEA. V lost 5 bases, J lost 4 bases, and 6 bases stayed unmatched. This CDR3 reads CASSPRTGPTGELFF. The CDR3 nucleotides are TGTGCCAGCAGCCCCCGGACAGGGCCCACCGGGGAGCTGTTTTTT.

This clone was counted only a few times. This rearrangement joins TRBV28 to TRBJ2-2; no clear D. Trimming took off 6 bases at V and 2 bases at J, with 7 bases between the two ends. This CDR3 has 13 amino acids. CDR1 is MDHEN, CDR2 SYDVKM, per germline. CDR3: CASSNLNTGELFF. In DNA, the CDR3 is TGTGCCAGCAGCAACTTAAACACCGGGGAGCTGTTTTTT.

The chain uses TRBV3-1 (or the pseudogene TRBV3-2) and TRBJ1-4; tentatively, D is TRBD1 (6 bases). Germline lookup yields CDR1 LGHDT and CDR2 YNNKEL (reference sequence). CDR3 length: 15 amino acids. V was trimmed by 0 bases and J by 8 bases, leaving 13 bases between them. The CDR3 DNA reads as TGTGCCAGCAGCCAAGACGTGGGGGCGCAGGAAAAACTGTTTTTT. Protein product: CASSQDVGAQEKLFF.

The chain couples TRBV5-6 to TRBJ1-4; 8 positions match TRBD1. Per the germline V gene, CDR1 is SGHDT and CDR2 is YYEEEE. This CDR3 contains 14 residues. The V gene end was trimmed by 4 bases and the J gene end by 7 bases; junction bases not matched to a gene: 6. The CDR3 here is CASSETGAGEKLFF. In DNA form, the CDR3 reads TGTGCCAGCAGCGAGACAGGGGCGGGTGAAAAACTGTTTTTT.

The rearrangement joins TRBV14 to TRBJ2-3; 9 nucleotides line up with TRBD2. From germline, CDR1 is SGHDN and CDR2 FVKESK. The J segment lost 1 base and the V segment lost 4 bases, leaving 3 bases of the junction unmatched. CDR3 length: 15 amino acids. The CDR3, as DNA: TGTGCCAGCAGCCGCCGACTAGCGGGCACAGATACGCAGTATTTT. This gives the protein CASSRRLAGTDTQYF.

This clone was observed a single time. CDR3 sequence: CASTRQGTPLHF. The CDR3 nucleotides are TGTGCCAGCACCAGACAGGGGACACCCCTCCACTTT. The chain is built from TRBV6-6 and TRBJ1-6, with 8 bases matching TRBD1. CDR1 and CDR2 (germline): MNHNY, SVGAGI (reference sequence). The CDR3 is made up of 12 amino acids. Trimming removed 7 bases from V and 11 bases from J; junction bases left unmatched: 4.

The V and J genes are TRBV25-1 and TRBJ2-2, with D maybe TRBD2 (6 bases). V was shortened by 5 bases and J by 5 bases, with 12 bases between the two germline ends. The CDR3 is 14 amino acids. Germline assignment: CDR1 MGHDK and CDR2 SYGVNS. CDR3 region: CASSRNGGTGELFF. The CDR3 bases are TGTGCCAGCAGTCGCAATGGGGGGACCGGGGAGCTGTTTTTT.

DNA for the CDR3: TGTGCCAGCAGCTTAGTGCCTAGCGGGAGAGTAACCTACAATGAGCAGTTCTTC. Amino acids: CASSLVPSGRVTYNEQFF. The chain couples TRBV7-6 to TRBJ2-1; TRBD2 matches at 10 bases. Germline V lookup: CDR1 SGHVS, CDR2 FNYEAQ. J gave up 2 bases and V 1 base, and 8 bases lay outside the gene matches. This CDR3 region has 18 residues.

This clone was detected once. This chain connects TRBV6-5 to TRBJ1-1, with a tentative D call TRBD1 (6 bases). The V gene lost 5 bases and the J gene lost 6 bases, with 16 bases spanning the gap. In germline, CDR1 is MNHEY, CDR2 SVGAGI. The CDR3 length is 14 residues. CDR3 region: CASSTRGTTAEAFF. The CDR3 DNA follows: TGTGCCAGCAGTACGAGGGGGACTACGGCTGAAGCTTTCTTT.

This rearrangement joins TRBV6-6 to TRBJ2-7, with TRBD1 matching over 8 bases. The CDR3 contains 15 residues. Germline V CDR1 and CDR2: MNHNY, SVGAGI (reference sequence). V lost 2 bases to trimming and J lost 5 bases; unmatched junction nucleotides: 8. The CDR3: CASSYAAGGANEQYF. Written as DNA, the CDR3 is TGTGCCAGCAGTTACGCGGCAGGGGGCGCGAACGAGCAGTACTTC.